These 8 T cell receptor beta chains were sequenced from one sample in a study of glioma-infiltrating T cells after dendritic cell vaccination. Noted time point: after dendritic cell vaccination, including at tumor progression/relapse. Clones were read by immunoSEQ multiplex PCR, and TCRdb kept only the in-frame ones, dropping some. The repertoire includes more than 95,000 clones, about 90% of them detected once, and approximately 2.7% sits in the top ten. The material was blood, obtained after dendritic cell vaccination. The receptors were sampled from a human donor with glioblastoma.

The genes are TRBV10-1 and TRBJ2-7; no clear D gene. The length of the CDR3 is 13 residues. Germline V gene sequence: CDR1 WNHNN, CDR2 SYGVQD (reference sequence). The V end was cut by 2 bases, the J end by 0 bases, with 5 bases between. CDR3 nucleotide sequence: TGCGCCAGCAGTGAGGTGAGCTCCTACGAGCAGTACTTC. This gives the protein CASSEVSSYEQYF.

This sequence joins TRBV19 and TRBJ2-5; D gene ambiguous. The CDR3 sequence is 11 residues long. Germline CDR1 is LNHDA and CDR2 is SQIVND (reference sequence). Trimming took off 7 bases at V and 4 bases at J, with 7 bases between the two ends. Here the CDR3 DNA reads TGTGCCAGTACACAACGAGAGACCCAGTACTTC. The encoded protein is CASTQRETQYF.

The V gene is TRBV27, the J gene TRBJ2-7, with TRBD1 as a possible D gene (5 bases). The V gene's germline CDR1 is MNHEY and CDR2 SMNVEV (reference sequence). This CDR3 spans 15 amino acids. The ends were cut back, 2 bases at V and 0 bases at J, with 11 bases in the middle. CDR3 coding DNA: TGTGCCAGCAGTTTAGCGCAGGGTACCTCCTACGAGCAGTACTTC. Protein: CASSLAQGTSYEQYF.

This chain joins TRBV5-5 and TRBJ1-6; maybe TRBD1 (6 bases). CDR3 length: 14 amino acids. Germline V gives CDR1 SGHKS, CDR2 YYEKEE (reference sequence). Trimming left V 4 bases short and J 10 bases short, with 15 bases between. The CDR3 region is CASSLGVGGSPLHF. The CDR3 nucleotides are TGTGCCAGCAGCCTCGGCGTAGGGGGATCACCCCTCCACTTT. Full variable domain (remainder filled in from reference TRBV5-5 and TRBJ1-6): DAGVTQSPTHLIKTRGQQVTLRCSPISGHKSVSWYQQVLGQGPQFIFQYYEKEERGRGNFPDRFSARQFPNYSSELNVNALLLGDSALYLCASSLGVGGSPLHFGNGTRLTVT.

This clone was recorded a few times. The V gene is TRBV18, the J gene TRBJ1-1; 8 bases line up with TRBD1. This CDR3 comprises 15 residues. V was pared by 3 bases and J by 7 bases, with 10 bases of the junction left unmatched. Germline CDR1 is KGHSH and CDR2 is LQKENI. CDR3 amino acids: CASSPENLQGGEAFF. DNA for the CDR3: TGTGCCAGCTCACCGGAAAATTTACAGGGGGGTGAAGCTTTCTTT.

The J gene is TRBJ1-5, the V gene TRBV19; D uncertain. Germline V CDR1 and CDR2: LNHDA, SQIVND (reference sequence). V was cut by 6 bases and J by 0 bases, with 12 bases left in between. CDR3 length equals 15 residues. CDR3: CASSVPSSSNQPQHF. CDR3 in DNA: TGTGCCAGTAGCGTCCCTTCTAGTAGCAATCAGCCCCAGCATTTT.

The chain links TRBV7-9 to TRBJ1-1, with D uncertain. There are 14 residues in the CDR3. CDR1 and CDR2 from the germline V gene are SEHNR and FQNEAQ (reference sequence). V was shortened by 1 base and J by 0 bases, with 6 bases between the two germline ends. CDR3 in amino acids: CASSLGQVNTEAFF. The CDR3 bases are TGTGCCAGCAGCTTAGGGCAGGTGAACACTGAAGCTTTCTTT. The whole variable domain, remainder taken from reference TRBV7-9 and TRBJ1-1, is DTGVSQNPRHKITKRGQNVTFRCDPISEHNRLYWYRQTLGQGPEFLTYFQNEAQLEKSRLLSDRFSAERPKGSFSTLEIQRTEQGDSAMYLCASSLGQVNTEAFFGQGTRLTVV.

The CDR3 reads CASSPPRLAGTDTQYF. DNA for the CDR3: TGTGCCAGCAGCCCTCCTCGGCTAGCGGGCACAGATACGCAGTATTTT. The chain uses TRBV14 and TRBJ2-3; 7 nucleotides match TRBD2. Germline V gene sequence: CDR1 SGHDN, CDR2 FVKESK. This CDR3 spans 16 amino acids. The V gene end was trimmed by 4 bases and the J gene end by 1 base; junction bases not matched to a gene: 8.